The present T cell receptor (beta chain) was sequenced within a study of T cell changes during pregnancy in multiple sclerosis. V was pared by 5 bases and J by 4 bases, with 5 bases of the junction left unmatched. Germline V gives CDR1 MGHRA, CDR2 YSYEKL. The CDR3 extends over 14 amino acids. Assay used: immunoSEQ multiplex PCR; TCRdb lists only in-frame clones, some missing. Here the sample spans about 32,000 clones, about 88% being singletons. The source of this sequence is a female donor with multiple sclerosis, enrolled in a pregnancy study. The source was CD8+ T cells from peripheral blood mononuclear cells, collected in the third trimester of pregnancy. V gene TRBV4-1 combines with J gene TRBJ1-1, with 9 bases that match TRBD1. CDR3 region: CASSSQGASTEAFF. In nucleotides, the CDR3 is TGCGCCAGCAGCTCACAGGGGGCCAGCACTGAAGCTTTCTTT.